This T cell receptor (beta chain) was sequenced in a study of T cells in Graves' hyperthyroidism and ophthalmopathy. Diagnoses were established using clinical symptoms, serum thyroxine and TRAb, thyroid ultrasound and orbital computed tomography. RNA transcripts were the template for amplifying TCR beta CDR3 regions. The TCR CDR3 was amplified in a first-round RT-PCR using the HTBI primer set. TCRdb re-derived calls from the multiplex PCR reads in MiXCR, one entry per CDR3 protein. The sample yields roughly 740,000 distinct CDR3 sequences, about a sixth seen once. Trimming took 2 bases from V and 8 from J, leaving 14 bases between them. Germline loops: CDR1 KGHDR, CDR2 SFDVKD. This CDR3 is 15 amino acids long.

This chain joins TRBV24-1 and TRBJ1-4, with a possible D match to TRBD1 (5 bases). This sequence originates from a man in his late teens or twenties with Graves' hyperthyroidism. Sequencing was performed on blood. The CDR3 spells CATSDSGLNREKLFF. For the CDR3, the DNA is TGTGCCACCAGTGATTCCGGCCTCAACAGGGAAAAACTGTTTTTT.